The clone carrying this T cell receptor (beta chain) was detected only a few times. This clone may be a read error of a much larger clone one base away. Additional DNA sequences in this sample encode the identical CDR3. These data originate in a study of metastatic and nonmetastatic thyroid tumors. Background on the study: Repertoire data that came from the blood and tumor or nodule tissue of malignant and benign thyroid patients were compared.

In the source study's methods: A papillary thyroid cancer distant-metastasis classifier was built from CDR3 differences across clinicopathological groups. Via MiXCR, TCRdb re-called the PCR reads. TCRdb assigned the V and J calls; the authors' analysis was not used. This table has more than 40,000 clones, 20% to 25% appearing once. The V and J ends lost 0 bases and 2 bases respectively, with 10 bases between them. The germline V gene encodes CDR1 SGHVS and CDR2 FQNEAQ. The CDR3 length is 15 residues. Thyroid surgery took place with no prior treatment in any patient. This clonotype was obtained from a female donor with papillary thyroid cancer or a benign thyroid nodule (not recorded which). Some clones in this sample may be carry-over from other donors' samples. Sequenced material: tumor tissue. V gene TRBV7-8 combines with J gene TRBJ1-1; D remains ambiguous. CDR3 nucleotides: TGTGCCAGCAGCTTAGCCTCGAGAGCAAACACTGAAGCTTTCTTT. It yields the protein CASSLASRANTEAFF.